This T cell receptor beta chain was observed in a study of T cells after yellow fever vaccination. Study results and limitations: Subsequent to the booster, the majority of primary-vaccination clones reappeared (96% CD4, 80% to 90% CD8).

This clonotype was seen more than once but under ten times. 5'RACE template switching added a universal primer site and UMIs to TCR cDNA. MiXCR, applied by TCRdb to the 5' RACE reads, yields one record per CDR3 protein. The sample consists of more than 65,000 distinct CDR3 sequences, 13% of them appearing once. The TCR originated in a man aged 18 to 29 who received the YFV17D yellow fever vaccine. The material sequenced was CD8+ T cells not binding an NS4B(214-222) dextramer, sorted from PBMCs, taken approximately 22 days after the first yellow fever vaccination.

The CDR3 spells CSAAGGPGPLVDTDTQYF. The CDR3 DNA is TGCAGTGCGGCGGGGGGACCGGGACCCCTCGTAGACACAGATACGCAGTATTTT. The gene calls are TRBV20-1 and TRBJ2-3; 8 bases align to TRBD2. V trimming: 6 bases; J trimming: 2 bases; junction bases outside the gene matches: 19. The CDR3 totals 18 residues. The germline CDR1 and CDR2 sequences are DFQATT and SNEGSKA (reference sequence).